The rows below give T cell receptor beta chains drawn from one sample of a study of T cells in localized non-small cell lung cancer. The table came from immunoSEQ multiplex PCR; TCRdb's copy has only in-frame clones and leaves some out. Of roughly 38,000 clones in the sample, about 86% are singletons; the top ten hold roughly 7.1%. Sequenced here: peripheral blood, sampled before any cancer treatment. The receptors here all came from a woman aged 18-49 years with stage III lung adenocarcinoma. Each CDR3 is given with its conserved first and last residue. Each record gives: clone size, D gene, J gene, V gene, CDR3 DNA, CDR3 protein. D genes are given only for firm matches. Clone size, where shown, is once, few, many, or a class for clones that have expanded.

clone_size: NA
d_call: NA
j_call: TRBJ2-1
v_call: TRBV7-9
cdr3_nt: TGTGCCAGCAGCTCCCAAAGACTGTACAATGAGCAGTTCTTC
cdr3_aa: CASSSQRLYNEQFF

clone_size: few
d_call: NA
j_call: TRBJ1-1
v_call: TRBV20-1
cdr3_nt: TGCAGTGCTAGGGACGGGATCGAAGCTTTCTTT
cdr3_aa: CSARDGIEAFF

clone_size: NA
d_call: TRBD1
j_call: TRBJ2-1
v_call: TRBV5-6
cdr3_nt: TGTGCCAGCAGCCAAGAGAAGGGGACAGAATACAATGAGCAGTTCTTC
cdr3_aa: CASSQEKGTEYNEQFF

clone_size: once
d_call: TRBD1
j_call: TRBJ1-2
v_call: TRBV9
cdr3_nt: TGTGCCAGCAGCGAGGGACAGGGGGCTGGCTACACCTTC
cdr3_aa: CASSEGQGAGYTF

clone_size: NA
d_call: NA
j_call: TRBJ2-7
v_call: TRBV7-2
cdr3_nt: TGTGCCAGCAGCCCCGGGCGAGAAATGAACGAGCAGTACTTC
cdr3_aa: CASSPGREMNEQYF

clone_size: NA
d_call: NA
j_call: TRBJ2-1
v_call: TRBV5-4
cdr3_nt: TGTGCCAGCAGCTTGGTCGGTATATCCTACAATGAGCAGTTCTTC
cdr3_aa: CASSLVGISYNEQFF

clone_size: NA
d_call: NA
j_call: TRBJ1-5
v_call: TRBV19
cdr3_nt: TGTGCCAGTAGGACCGACGCGGGGCTTAATCAGCCCCAGCATTTT
cdr3_aa: CASRTDAGLNQPQHF

clone_size: NA
d_call: TRBD1
j_call: TRBJ1-2
v_call: TRBV19
cdr3_nt: TGTGCCAGTAGTAAGCCGTGGACAGGGATTAACTATGGCTACACCTTC
cdr3_aa: CASSKPWTGINYGYTF

clone_size: few
d_call: NA
j_call: TRBJ1-4
v_call: TRBV2
cdr3_nt: TGTGCCAGCAGTCCCCCCGGGTCTGAAAAACTGTTTTTT
cdr3_aa: CASSPPGSEKLFF

clone_size: few
d_call: NA
j_call: TRBJ1-5
v_call: TRBV6-5
cdr3_nt: TGTGCCAGCAGTTACTCATGGACGGACAATCAGCCCCAGCATTTT
cdr3_aa: CASSYSWTDNQPQHF

clone_size: NA
d_call: NA
j_call: TRBJ1-1
v_call: TRBV2
cdr3_nt: TGTGCCAGCAGTGGGCTCATGAACACTGAAGCTTTCTTT
cdr3_aa: CASSGLMNTEAFF

clone_size: NA
d_call: NA
j_call: TRBJ1-6
v_call: TRBV5-1
cdr3_nt: TGCGCCAGCAGCCCCGACGGGACTTCACCCCTCCACTTT
cdr3_aa: CASSPDGTSPLHF

clone_size: medium-sized
d_call: NA
j_call: TRBJ1-5
v_call: TRBV4-1
cdr3_nt: TGCGCCAGTAGCCGAATCCTGGGGAATCAGCCCCAGCATTTT
cdr3_aa: CASSRILGNQPQHF

clone_size: NA
d_call: NA
j_call: TRBJ1-1
v_call: TRBV19
cdr3_nt: TGTGCCAGTAGTATAGGACGGAACACTGAAGCTTTCTTT
cdr3_aa: CASSIGRNTEAFF

clone_size: NA
d_call: NA
j_call: TRBJ2-1
v_call: TRBV5-1
cdr3_nt: TGCGCCAGCAGCCCCAGGACGGACCCTATTTACCTATACAATGAGCAGTTCTTC
cdr3_aa: CASSPRTDPIYLYNEQFF

clone_size: NA
d_call: TRBD1
j_call: TRBJ1-1
v_call: TRBV7-9
cdr3_nt: TGTGCCAGCAGCTTAGGGACAGGTGGGGGGAACACTGAAGCTTTCTTT
cdr3_aa: CASSLGTGGGNTEAFF

clone_size: NA
d_call: TRBD1
j_call: TRBJ2-7
v_call: TRBV6-6
cdr3_nt: TGTGCCAGCCAACTGGGGGGGACAGGGGTCGGTGAGCAGTACTTC
cdr3_aa: CASQLGGTGVGEQYF

clone_size: once
d_call: TRBD1
j_call: TRBJ2-2
v_call: TRBV19
cdr3_nt: TGTGCCAGTAGTCCGACGGACAGGAGGAACACCGGGGAGCTGTTTTTT
cdr3_aa: CASSPTDRRNTGELFF

clone_size: once
d_call: TRBD1
j_call: TRBJ2-7
v_call: TRBV5-1
cdr3_nt: TGCGCCAGCAGCTGGCTGACAGGGAATGGGGACGAGCAGTACTTC
cdr3_aa: CASSWLTGNGDEQYF

clone_size: NA
d_call: NA
j_call: TRBJ1-6
v_call: TRBV6-1
cdr3_nt: TGTGCCAGCAGTAAAGGAACAGGGTTTGGGAATTCACCCCTCCACTTT
cdr3_aa: CASSKGTGFGNSPLHF

clone_size: NA
d_call: NA
j_call: TRBJ2-1
v_call: TRBV18
cdr3_nt: TGTGCCAGCTCACCCCCGACTAGATTCTACAATGAGCAGTTCTTC
cdr3_aa: CASSPPTRFYNEQFF

clone_size: NA
d_call: NA
j_call: TRBJ1-1
v_call: TRBV28
cdr3_nt: TGTGCCAGCAGGTCACATACCGAAGCTTTCTTT
cdr3_aa: CASRSHTEAFF

clone_size: NA
d_call: NA
j_call: TRBJ1-2
v_call: TRBV6-5
cdr3_nt: TGTGCCAGCAGTTACTCGTACTACGTTAACTATGGCTACACCTTC
cdr3_aa: CASSYSYYVNYGYTF

clone_size: NA
d_call: NA
j_call: TRBJ2-5
v_call: TRBV7-2
cdr3_nt: TGTGCCAGCAGCTTTAACCATAGGGAGACCCAGTACTTC
cdr3_aa: CASSFNHRETQYF

clone_size: NA
d_call: NA
j_call: TRBJ2-1
v_call: TRBV9
cdr3_nt: TGTGCCAGCAGCCTCAACCCCGCCGGGACCCGCTCCTACAATGAGCAGTTCTTC
cdr3_aa: CASSLNPAGTRSYNEQFF

clone_size: NA
d_call: TRBD2
j_call: TRBJ2-5
v_call: TRBV5-4
cdr3_nt: TGTGCCAGCAGCCATAGCGGGGGGGACCAAGAGACCCAGTACTTC
cdr3_aa: CASSHSGGDQETQYF

clone_size: NA
d_call: NA
j_call: TRBJ1-5
v_call: TRBV6-6
cdr3_nt: TGTGCCAGCAGTTACAATCCGCTCAATCAGCCCCAGCATTTT
cdr3_aa: CASSYNPLNQPQHF

clone_size: NA
d_call: NA
j_call: TRBJ2-2
v_call: TRBV5-4
cdr3_nt: TGTGCCAGCAGCCCCGCGGCCCGTTCTTACACCGGGGAGCTGTTTTTT
cdr3_aa: CASSPAARSYTGELFF

clone_size: NA
d_call: TRBD2
j_call: TRBJ2-2
v_call: TRBV9
cdr3_nt: TGTGCCAGCAGCGTAGCGGGGACTAGGAACACCGGGGAGCTGTTTTTT
cdr3_aa: CASSVAGTRNTGELFF

clone_size: NA
d_call: NA
j_call: TRBJ2-5
v_call: TRBV29-1
cdr3_nt: TGCAGCGTTGGGGGGCGAGAGACCCAGTACTTC
cdr3_aa: CSVGGRETQYF

clone_size: NA
d_call: TRBD1
j_call: TRBJ2-1
v_call: TRBV25-1
cdr3_nt: TGTGCCAGCAGTGAATACAACAGGGGTTCCTACAATGAGCAGTTCTTC
cdr3_aa: CASSEYNRGSYNEQFF

clone_size: NA
d_call: NA
j_call: TRBJ2-3
v_call: TRBV11-2
cdr3_nt: TGTGCCAGCAGCTTAGAGCCCGGAACTAGCACAGATACGCAGTATTTT
cdr3_aa: CASSLEPGTSTDTQYF

clone_size: NA
d_call: TRBD1
j_call: TRBJ1-5
v_call: TRBV18
cdr3_nt: TGTGCCAGCTCACCAGTCGCGACAGGGGGGAAATTTGGCAATCAGCCCCAGCATTTT
cdr3_aa: CASSPVATGGKFGNQPQHF

clone_size: NA
d_call: TRBD2
j_call: TRBJ2-3
v_call: TRBV5-1
cdr3_nt: TGCGCCAGCAACCAGCGGGGGGTGGCAGATACGCAGTATTTT
cdr3_aa: CASNQRGVADTQYF

clone_size: NA
d_call: NA
j_call: TRBJ2-2
v_call: TRBV6-1
cdr3_nt: TGTGCCAGCAGTGAAGTGCTGGACAAACCCAACACCGGGGAGCTGTTTTTT
cdr3_aa: CASSEVLDKPNTGELFF

clone_size: few
d_call: TRBD2
j_call: TRBJ2-5
v_call: TRBV30
cdr3_nt: TGTGCCTGGAGTGCGGGTAGCGGGGGGGTAGACCAAGAGACCCAGTACTTC
cdr3_aa: CAWSAGSGGVDQETQYF

clone_size: NA
d_call: NA
j_call: TRBJ1-6
v_call: TRBV5-1
cdr3_nt: TGCGCCAGCAGCTTGACAGGACGGGATTCACCCCTCCACTTT
cdr3_aa: CASSLTGRDSPLHF

clone_size: few
d_call: NA
j_call: TRBJ2-7
v_call: TRBV30
cdr3_nt: TGTGCCTGGAGTGTACTCAACGAGCAGTACTTC
cdr3_aa: CAWSVLNEQYF

clone_size: NA
d_call: NA
j_call: TRBJ1-3
v_call: TRBV5-4
cdr3_nt: TGTGCCAGCAGCCCCGACGGGGGGCCTAGGACTGGAAACACCATATATTTT
cdr3_aa: CASSPDGGPRTGNTIYF

clone_size: medium-sized
d_call: NA
j_call: TRBJ2-3
v_call: TRBV10-2
cdr3_nt: TGCGCCAGCAGTGTCTCCCCTAGGGGAGATACGCAGTATTTT
cdr3_aa: CASSVSPRGDTQYF

clone_size: few
d_call: TRBD1
j_call: TRBJ1-2
v_call: TRBV10-2
cdr3_nt: TGCGCCAGCACCCCGGGACAGGGGGCCGGCGGCTACACCTTC
cdr3_aa: CASTPGQGAGGYTF

clone_size: NA
d_call: TRBD1
j_call: TRBJ2-7
v_call: TRBV27
cdr3_nt: TGTGCCAGCAGTCCCGGGACAGGTGTAAACGAGCAGTACTTC
cdr3_aa: CASSPGTGVNEQYF

clone_size: NA
d_call: NA
j_call: TRBJ2-5
v_call: TRBV7-2
cdr3_nt: TGTGCCAGCAGCTTAGGTGGGCGAGAGACCCAGTACTTC
cdr3_aa: CASSLGGRETQYF

clone_size: NA
d_call: NA
j_call: TRBJ2-7
v_call: TRBV23-1
cdr3_nt: TGCGCCAGCAGCCTCGGGCCTTATCTGTACTTC
cdr3_aa: CASSLGPYLYF

clone_size: NA
d_call: NA
j_call: TRBJ1-1
v_call: TRBV9
cdr3_nt: TGTGCCAGCAGCCTCCACTGGGGCGAGAACACTGAAGCTTTCTTT
cdr3_aa: CASSLHWGENTEAFF

clone_size: NA
d_call: NA
j_call: TRBJ2-1
v_call: TRBV11-3
cdr3_nt: TGTGCCAGCAGCTTACGCGGGTCTAGTAATGAGCAGTTCTTC
cdr3_aa: CASSLRGSSNEQFF

clone_size: NA
d_call: TRBD2
j_call: TRBJ2-1
v_call: TRBV29-1
cdr3_nt: TGCAGCCAGCGGGGGTACAATGAGCAGTTCTTC
cdr3_aa: CSQRGYNEQFF

clone_size: NA
d_call: NA
j_call: TRBJ1-1
v_call: TRBV6-1
cdr3_nt: TGTGCCAGCAGTGGGGGGCGGGCACGGGCTTTCTTT
cdr3_aa: CASSGGRARAFF

clone_size: NA
d_call: NA
j_call: TRBJ2-5
v_call: TRBV1
cdr3_nt: TGCACCAGCAGGGAACTAGCGGCGGGGGAGACCCAGTACTTC
cdr3_aa: CTSRELAAGETQYF

clone_size: NA
d_call: NA
j_call: TRBJ2-1
v_call: TRBV30
cdr3_nt: TGTGCCTGGTTAAGAGATACCTACAATGAGCAGTTCTTC
cdr3_aa: CAWLRDTYNEQFF

clone_size: NA
d_call: NA
j_call: TRBJ2-2
v_call: TRBV2
cdr3_nt: TGTGCCAGCAGTCCTACAACAGGGAAAATGAACACCGGGGAGCTGTTTTTT
cdr3_aa: CASSPTTGKMNTGELFF

clone_size: NA
d_call: TRBD1
j_call: TRBJ1-2
v_call: TRBV25-1
cdr3_nt: TGTGCCAGCACTAGCGAGGGGCAGGGGGCGCATAACTATGGCTACACCTTC
cdr3_aa: CASTSEGQGAHNYGYTF

clone_size: NA
d_call: NA
j_call: TRBJ1-3
v_call: TRBV6-6
cdr3_nt: TGTGCCAGCCAGGCGGGAAGCGCTGGAAACACCATATATTTT
cdr3_aa: CASQAGSAGNTIYF

clone_size: NA
d_call: TRBD2
j_call: TRBJ2-2
v_call: TRBV5-4
cdr3_nt: TGTGCCAGCAGCTTGGGATGGGAGGGGTCCGGGGAGCTGTTTTTT
cdr3_aa: CASSLGWEGSGELFF

clone_size: NA
d_call: NA
j_call: TRBJ2-5
v_call: TRBV27
cdr3_nt: TGTGCCAGCAGCTTGTCAGGGGAGACCCAGTACTTC
cdr3_aa: CASSLSGETQYF

clone_size: NA
d_call: NA
j_call: TRBJ1-1
v_call: TRBV11-3
cdr3_nt: TGTGCCAGCAGCTTACTTTCGGACACTGAAGCTTTCTTT
cdr3_aa: CASSLLSDTEAFF

clone_size: NA
d_call: NA
j_call: TRBJ2-7
v_call: TRBV7-3
cdr3_nt: TGTGCCAGCAGCCCCGCCCCGGGCAGGTCCTACGAGCAGTACTTC
cdr3_aa: CASSPAPGRSYEQYF

clone_size: NA
d_call: NA
j_call: TRBJ2-3
v_call: TRBV5-6
cdr3_nt: TGTGCCAGCAGCCTTAATCTGGGGAGCACAGATACGCAGTATTTT
cdr3_aa: CASSLNLGSTDTQYF

clone_size: NA
d_call: NA
j_call: TRBJ1-3
v_call: TRBV7-9
cdr3_nt: TGTGCCAGCAGCTCCATCTCTGGAAACACCATATATTTT
cdr3_aa: CASSSISGNTIYF